The T cell receptor beta chain under discussion was sequenced for a study of glioma-infiltrating T cells. Study findings and constraints: Very few CDR3 sequences were shared between tissue and blood. Tissue-blood divergence was below expectation in non-neoplastic patients, above in gliomas.

In this sample, this clonotype turned up many times. Its matching antigen is unknown. A read error may explain this, as a much larger clone is one base away. Amplification of TCR alpha and beta CDR3 regions from RNA used iRepertoire nested multiplex PCR. Using its own MiXCR run on the multiplex PCR reads, TCRdb lists one record per CDR3 protein. The table lists 95,000 to 150,000 distinct CDR3 sequences, approximately 23% of them singletons. Germline CDR1 MNHEY, CDR2 SMNVEV (reference sequence). This CDR3 comprises 14 residues. The material sequenced was glioma tissue, nonneoplastic brain tissue, or PBMCs (not recorded which). The receptor was isolated from a human donor with low-grade glioma or glioblastoma, undergoing nonglioma brain surgery, or in good health (not recorded which). The rearrangement uses TRBV27 and TRBJ1-1, with TRBD1 matching 7 bases. The CDR3 nucleotides read TGTGTCAGCAGGGGGAACTTCAGAGACACTGAAGCTTTCTTT. Translated, it gives CVSRGNFRDTEAFF.